The rows below give T cell receptor beta chains drawn from one sample of a study of shared clonotypes between healthy human individuals. Clones were read by immunoSEQ multiplex PCR, and TCRdb kept only the in-frame ones, dropping some. The sample shows 600,000 to 800,000 clones, 55% to 75% of them seen only once. Sample: memory CD4+ T cells sorted from blood. The receptors were gathered from a woman aged 25 to 45 in good health. CDR3s include the opening cysteine and the closing phenylalanine or tryptophan. A D gene is named only where the DNA matches it firmly. Size is stated for part of the rows, as once, few or many counts, or as a class when the clone is expanded.

TRBD1	TRBV15	many	TRBJ1-4	CATAGQVKLEKLFF	TGTGCCACCGCCGGACAGGTCAAATTAGAAAAACTGTTTTTT
TRBD1	TRBV5-1	few	TRBJ2-1	CASSVGDRDYNEQFF	TGCGCCAGCAGCGTTGGGGACAGAGACTACAATGAGCAGTTCTTC
TRBD1	TRBV5-1	once	TRBJ1-1	CASSTGQGGTEAFF	TGCGCCAGCAGCACCGGACAGGGAGGTACTGAAGCTTTCTTT
-	TRBV7-9	-	TRBJ2-7	CASSLVGRINEQYF	TGTGCCAGCAGCTTGGTAGGCAGGATCAACGAGCAGTACTTC
TRBD2	TRBV28	-	TRBJ2-7	CASSSGMGEQYF	TGTGCCAGCAGTAGCGGGATGGGCGAGCAGTACTTC
-	TRBV19	few	TRBJ1-2	CASTTPLSLGHYGYTF	TGTGCCAGTACCACGCCGCTCTCTCTAGGGCACTATGGCTACACCTTC
TRBD1	TRBV7-9	-	TRBJ2-7	CASSSLAQGLWHEQYF	TGTGCCAGCAGCTCCCTAGCACAGGGGCTATGGCACGAGCAGTACTTC
-	TRBV4-1	-	TRBJ1-3	CASSHPTKRGGQSGNTIYF	TGCGCCAGCAGCCACCCAACGAAGAGGGGCGGTCAGTCCGGAAACACCATATATTTT
TRBD2	TRBV29-1	-	TRBJ2-1	CSVIRLAGGAYNEQFF	TGCAGCGTTATACGACTAGCGGGAGGGGCCTACAATGAGCAGTTCTTC
TRBD2	TRBV2	few	TRBJ2-1	CASRPLAGVYNEQFF	TGTGCCAGCAGACCCCTAGCGGGAGTGTACAATGAGCAGTTCTTC
-	TRBV10-3	-	TRBJ1-2	CAISEGAVGSYGYTF	TGTGCCATCAGTGAAGGGGCAGTGGGAAGCTATGGCTACACCTTC
TRBD1	TRBV5-1	-	TRBJ1-3	CASSTQGAAGNTIYF	TGCGCCAGCAGCACTCAGGGGGCGGCTGGAAACACCATATATTTT
-	TRBV14	-	TRBJ2-6	CASSLGGTGANVLTF	TGTGCCAGCAGCCTAGGGGGAACTGGGGCCAACGTCCTGACTTTC
TRBD1	TRBV7-9	-	TRBJ1-4	CASSQSPGTANEKLFF	TGTGCCAGCAGCCAGAGCCCCGGGACAGCTAATGAAAAACTGTTTTTT
TRBD1	TRBV7-1	-	TRBJ1-1	CASSSRQGTEAFF	TGTGCCAGCAGCTCAAGACAGGGGACTGAAGCTTTCTTT
-	TRBV5-1	-	TRBJ1-1	CASSVPGTPNTEAFF	TGCGCCAGCAGCGTCCCCGGGACACCGAACACTGAAGCTTTCTTT
-	TRBV6-1	once	TRBJ2-7	CAINPPAGRSYEQYF	TGTGCCATCAACCCGCCGGCAGGGCGGTCCTACGAGCAGTACTTC
-	TRBV11-2	-	TRBJ2-7	CASSQSFLVSYEQYF	TGTGCCAGCAGCCAGTCCTTTTTGGTTAGCTACGAGCAGTACTTC
-	TRBV6-6	-	TRBJ2-3	CASSYSFAGADTQYF	TGTGCCAGCAGTTACTCCTTCGCAGGGGCAGATACGCAGTATTTT
-	TRBV28	-	TRBJ2-7	CASSHIYEQYF	TGTGCCAGCAGTCACATTTACGAGCAGTACTTC
-	TRBV2	-	TRBJ1-6	CASGGTAPSPLHF	TGTGCCAGCGGCGGGACCGCACCTTCACCCCTCCACTTT
-	TRBV25-1	-	TRBJ2-1	CASSEGLGSAPYNEQFF	TGTGCCAGCAGTGAAGGGCTGGGGTCGGCTCCCTACAATGAGCAGTTCTTC
-	TRBV7-2	-	TRBJ2-1	CASSLGSGSDEQFF	TGTGCCAGCAGCTTAGGTTCAGGGAGCGATGAGCAGTTCTTC
TRBD2	TRBV6-5	-	TRBJ2-1	CASRKPSGNHEQFF	TGTGCCAGCAGAAAGCCTAGCGGGAACCATGAGCAGTTCTTC
TRBD2	TRBV2	many	TRBJ2-7	CASSGLGEQYF	TGTGCCAGCAGCGGACTAGGGGAGCAGTACTTC
-	TRBV10-2	-	TRBJ2-7	CASSEQGSHYEQYF	TGCGCCAGCAGTGAGCAAGGTAGCCACTACGAGCAGTACTTC
-	TRBV19	-	TRBJ2-1	CASRAGPAEFF	TGTGCCAGTAGGGCGGGGCCAGCCGAGTTCTTC
-	TRBV10-3	-	TRBJ1-5	CAISEFPQPQHF	TGTGCCATCAGTGAGTTCCCCCAGCCCCAGCATTTT
-	TRBV2	-	TRBJ2-2	CASTGASATELFF	TGTGCCAGCACAGGTGCTAGCGCTACGGAGCTGTTTTTT
-	TRBV28	-	TRBJ2-5	CASSPTDTGTQYF	TGTGCCAGCAGTCCTACCGATACAGGGACCCAGTACTTC
-	TRBV6-1	few	TRBJ1-5	CASTDQPDQPQHF	TGTGCCAGCACTGACCAGCCTGATCAGCCCCAGCATTTT
-	TRBV18	-	TRBJ1-2	CASSPRDYGYTF	TGTGCCAGCTCACCTCGGGACTATGGCTACACCTTC
-	TRBV5-1	few	TRBJ1-4	CASSRGETNEKLFF	TGCGCCAGCAGCCGGGGGGAAACTAATGAAAAACTGTTTTTT
-	TRBV29-1	-	TRBJ2-5	CSVRRGQGIQETQYF	TGCAGCGTTCGGAGGGGGCAGGGAATCCAAGAGACCCAGTACTTC
TRBD1	TRBV5-4	few	TRBJ2-7	CASSPDRGFGYEQYF	TGTGCCAGCAGCCCCGACAGGGGGTTCGGGTACGAGCAGTACTTC
-	TRBV2	-	TRBJ2-2	CASRGLNTGELFF	TGTGCCAGTAGGGGATTGAACACCGGGGAGCTGTTTTTT
TRBD1	TRBV19	-	TRBJ2-7	CASSLRQGYYEQYF	TGTGCCAGTAGTCTTCGACAGGGATACTACGAGCAGTACTTC
TRBD1	TRBV18	once	TRBJ1-6	CAGSGQANSPLHF	TGTGCCGGGTCGGGACAGGCTAATTCACCCCTCCACTTT
-	TRBV19	few	TRBJ2-7	CASSEDKLNEQYF	TGTGCCAGCTCAGAAGACAAGCTGAACGAGCAGTACTTC
TRBD2	TRBV5-1	-	TRBJ2-7	CASSFNSGRAYEQYF	TGCGCCAGCAGCTTCAATAGCGGGAGGGCATACGAGCAGTACTTC
TRBD2	TRBV5-8	few	TRBJ2-1	CASSANLAGVGGGEQFF	TGTGCCAGCAGCGCAAACTTAGCGGGAGTGGGAGGCGGTGAGCAGTTCTTC
TRBD1	TRBV5-1	-	TRBJ2-3	CASSGGQGGPDTQYF	TGCGCCAGCAGCGGCGGACAGGGTGGTCCAGATACGCAGTATTTT
-	TRBV4-1	many	TRBJ1-1	CASSQDRADGAFF	TGCGCCAGCAGCCAAGATCGAGCGGATGGAGCTTTCTTT
-	TRBV7-2	-	TRBJ2-7	CASSLEVHVDTYEQYF	TGTGCCAGCAGCTTAGAGGTTCATGTCGATACCTACGAGCAGTACTTC
-	TRBV4-2	-	TRBJ2-3	CASSPGRGFGTQYF	TGTGCCAGCAGCCCCGGACGGGGGTTCGGTACGCAGTATTTT
-	TRBV19	once	TRBJ2-7	CASSIRWTTEEQYF	TGTGCCAGTAGTATCCGTTGGACTACTGAAGAGCAGTACTTC
-	TRBV4-1	-	TRBJ2-5	CASSQGWGQGTQYF	TGCGCCAGCAGCCAGGGGTGGGGCCAGGGGACCCAGTACTTC
TRBD2	TRBV2	-	TRBJ2-1	CASSVSFVAGGDLNEQFF	TGTGCCAGCAGTGTTTCGTTCGTGGCGGGAGGGGATCTGAATGAGCAGTTCTTC
TRBD1	TRBV2	-	TRBJ2-7	CASSEVSRDRVYEQYF	TGTGCCAGCAGTGAGGTTTCGAGGGACAGGGTCTACGAGCAGTACTTC
TRBD1	TRBV27	-	TRBJ2-5	CASSFWAGGETQYF	TGTGCCAGCAGTTTTTGGGCAGGGGGAGAGACCCAGTACTTC
-	TRBV2	-	TRBJ2-1	CASRGERYSYNEQFF	TGTGCCAGCAGGGGGGAAAGATACTCCTACAATGAGCAGTTCTTC
-	TRBV15	-	TRBJ1-5	CATSRDKGMNQPQHF	TGTGCCACCAGCAGAGATAAGGGAATGAATCAGCCCCAGCATTTT
-	TRBV5-6	-	TRBJ1-2	CASSLGELYYGYTF	TGTGCCAGCAGCTTGGGGGAACTGTACTATGGCTACACCTTC
-	TRBV7-6	-	TRBJ2-3	CASSSYRDTQYF	TGTGCCAGCAGCTCCTACAGGGATACGCAGTATTTT
TRBD1	TRBV18	once	TRBJ2-2	CASSHRQGDGELFF	TGTGCCAGCTCACACAGACAGGGCGACGGGGAGCTGTTTTTT
TRBD2	TRBV7-7	-	TRBJ2-1	CASSLAGTNEQFF	TGTGCCAGCAGCCTAGCGGGAACCAATGAGCAGTTCTTC
-	TRBV28	-	TRBJ1-2	CASSLGGPRRDGYTF	TGTGCCAGCAGTTTGGGGGGACCGCGTCGGGATGGCTACACCTTC
TRBD1	TRBV7-3	few	TRBJ2-6	CASSLNAGQGAGGANVLTF	TGTGCCAGCAGCTTAAATGCGGGACAGGGGGCCGGTGGGGCCAACGTCCTGACTTTC
-	TRBV6-5	few	TRBJ2-7	CASSYSIGMSYEQYF	TGTGCCAGCAGTTACTCGATCGGGATGAGCTACGAGCAGTACTTC